Listed below are T cell receptor beta chains from one sample, sequenced in a study of cytomegalovirus exposure and HLA in healthy donors. Clones were read by immunoSEQ multiplex PCR, and TCRdb kept only the in-frame ones, dropping some. In the table there are some 150,000 clones, approximately 74% of which are singletons. The sample taken for sequencing was PBMCs. The source is a woman aged 25 to 39 in good health and CMV-seronegative. The CDR3 runs from the conserved cysteine through the conserved F or W. A D gene is named only where the DNA matches it firmly. Some rows mark clone size as missing; the rest say once, few, many or name a class of expanded clone.

V gene	D gene	J gene	clone size	CDR3 DNA	CDR3 protein
TRBV19	TRBD2	TRBJ2-7	-	TGTGCCAGTAGCGTCACTAGCGGGAGCACCTACGAGCAGTACTTC	CASSVTSGSTYEQYF
TRBV7-8	-	TRBJ2-2	-	TGTGCCAGCAGCTTTAGTAATGCGAACACCGGGGAGCTGTTTTTT	CASSFSNANTGELFF
TRBV5-6	TRBD2	TRBJ2-7	-	TGTGCCAGCAGCTTGAATCGGCAGGGCGGGGGTGAGCAGTACTTC	CASSLNRQGGGEQYF
TRBV23-1	-	TRBJ1-1	-	TGCGCCAGCCAGGCAGTGAGGGTTCGCACTGAAGCTTTCTTT	CASQAVRVRTEAFF
TRBV2	-	TRBJ1-3	few	TGTGCCAGCACGCAGGCTGGAAACACCATATATTTT	CASTQAGNTIYF
TRBV4-1	-	TRBJ1-3	few	TGCGCCAGCAGCCAGCCTCGGGACACCTCTGGAAACACCATATATTTT	CASSQPRDTSGNTIYF
TRBV28	TRBD2	TRBJ2-1	-	TGTGCCAGCATATCCCAGCCGGGGAGGGTTCAGTTCTTC	CASISQPGRVQFF
TRBV14	-	TRBJ2-7	once	TGTGCCAGCAGCCAAGTGACGGGTCCCTACGAGCAGTACTTC	CASSQVTGPYEQYF
TRBV28	-	TRBJ1-2	-	TGTGCCAGCAGTCACAGGACAAAGGGCTACACCTTC	CASSHRTKGYTF
TRBV7-3	TRBD1	TRBJ1-1	-	TGTGCCAGCAGCTTAGAAATGGGGACAGGGGTGACTTTCTTT	CASSLEMGTGVTFF
TRBV4-2	-	TRBJ1-1	-	TGTGCCAGCAGCCCCCGCCAGGGCATGGACACTGAAGCTTTCTTT	CASSPRQGMDTEAFF
TRBV9	-	TRBJ2-5	-	TGTGCCAGCAGCCCCAGCGGCGGGGAGACCCAGTACTTC	CASSPSGGETQYF
TRBV5-1	-	TRBJ1-4	few	TGCGCCAGCAGCTTGGGCAGGGGAGACACTAATGAAAAACTGTTTTTT	CASSLGRGDTNEKLFF
TRBV29-1	-	TRBJ2-3	-	TGCAGCGTTGAACAGGCTAGCACAGATACGCAGTATTTT	CSVEQASTDTQYF
TRBV7-2	-	TRBJ2-1	-	TGTGCCAGCAGCTTAGCTCTACCTCGGGGTAAGAATGAGCAGTTCTTC	CASSLALPRGKNEQFF
TRBV4-1	-	TRBJ1-1	once	TGCGCCAGCAGCCAAGCCTCAGACGGGTTGAACACTGAAGCTTTCTTT	CASSQASDGLNTEAFF
TRBV27	TRBD2	TRBJ2-1	-	TGTGCCAGCAGTTTATACGGCCGGGGGGGCTACAATGAGCAGTTCTTC	CASSLYGRGGYNEQFF
TRBV5-6	TRBD1	TRBJ1-6	few	TGTGCCAGCAGCTTGGATGGGACAGGGGATTCACCCCTCCACTTT	CASSLDGTGDSPLHF
TRBV5-1	TRBD1	TRBJ1-2	once	TGCGCCAGCAGCTTGTCCAGGGGGCGCGATGAGGACACCTTC	CASSLSRGRDEDTF
TRBV6-5	-	TRBJ1-5	-	TGTGCCAGCAGTTCCCGGGGCGGGGGCGGCAATCAGCCCCAGCATTTT	CASSSRGGGGNQPQHF
TRBV27	-	TRBJ1-3	-	TGTGCCAGCAGTTTGTCCCGAGGAGGCTCTGGAAACACCATATATTTT	CASSLSRGGSGNTIYF
TRBV5-1	TRBD1	TRBJ2-5	-	TGCGCCAGCAGCTTGTGGACAGGGTCCGAGACCCAGTACTTC	CASSLWTGSETQYF
TRBV9	-	TRBJ2-7	-	TGTGCCAGCAGCACAGGGCCATCCTACGAGCAGTACTTC	CASSTGPSYEQYF
TRBV9	TRBD2	TRBJ2-1	once	TGTGCCAGCAGCGAACGGACTAGCGGGAGTCAAAGTGAGCAGTTCTTC	CASSERTSGSQSEQFF
TRBV14	-	TRBJ1-2	-	TGTGCCAGCAGCCAAGATGGGAGATTCTATGGCTACACCTTC	CASSQDGRFYGYTF
TRBV4-2	-	TRBJ2-7	-	TGTGCCAGCAGCCTTGCAATAGAGGCCAACGAGCAGTACTTC	CASSLAIEANEQYF
TRBV4-2	-	TRBJ2-1	few	TGTGCCAGCAGCCAAGGGCGCGGCGGGACTTACAATGAGCAGTTCTTC	CASSQGRGGTYNEQFF
TRBV2	TRBD1	TRBJ2-1	-	TGTGCCAGCAGTGAGGTGGACAGGGGCTACAATGAGCAGTTCTTC	CASSEVDRGYNEQFF
TRBV19	-	TRBJ2-7	few	TGTGCCAGTAGTCAACGCGGGCAGGGAGGCTCCTACGAGCAGTACTTC	CASSQRGQGGSYEQYF
TRBV6-5	TRBD1	TRBJ2-7	-	TGTGCCAGCAGTTACTCGAGAGACAGGGTTACCTACGAGCAGTACTTC	CASSYSRDRVTYEQYF
TRBV7-6	TRBD1	TRBJ2-5	-	TGTGCCAGCAGCTCGTTACAGGGGGCCCATCTGTCGTGGGAGACCCAGTACTTC	CASSSLQGAHLSWETQYF
TRBV6-1	TRBD1	TRBJ1-5	-	TGTGCCAGCAGTGAACAGGGGGCTAGCAATCAGCCCCAGCATTTT	CASSEQGASNQPQHF
TRBV19	-	TRBJ1-1	-	TGTGCCAGTAGTACCTCACAGGGTGTCACTGAAGCTTTCTTT	CASSTSQGVTEAFF
TRBV4-1	-	TRBJ2-4	-	TGCGCCAGCAGCCAAGTCGGGGGGACACCCGATTTTTACTTC	CASSQVGGTPDFYF
TRBV2	-	TRBJ1-4	-	TGTGCCAGCAGCGTCGACAGAGCTAATGAAAAACTGTTTTTT	CASSVDRANEKLFF
TRBV7-6	TRBD1	TRBJ2-1	-	TGTGCCAGCAGCACGGGACAGGGTTTGGACAATGAGCAGTTCTTC	CASSTGQGLDNEQFF
TRBV6-4	-	TRBJ1-2	-	TGTGCCAGCAGTGGCACAGGGTATGGCTACACCTTC	CASSGTGYGYTF
TRBV6-5	-	TRBJ2-7	-	TGTGCCAGCACCCGTTCGAGTTCTGGCGAGCAGTACTTC	CASTRSSSGEQYF
TRBV4-3	TRBD2	TRBJ2-1	-	TGCGCCAGCAGCCAAGAGTCAGCGGGGGGGCCGGGCGAGCAGTTCTTC	CASSQESAGGPGEQFF
TRBV7-2	TRBD2	TRBJ2-1	few	TGTGCCAGCAGCTCTCTAGCGGGGGGTACCGATGAGCAGTTCTTC	CASSSLAGGTDEQFF
TRBV28	-	TRBJ2-7	once	TGTGCCACCGGGACCTACGAGCAGTACTTC	CATGTYEQYF
TRBV29-1	-	TRBJ2-5	-	TGCAGCGTTGAAAGGGGCTTTGGAGAGACCCAGTACTTC	CSVERGFGETQYF
TRBV28	-	TRBJ1-4	-	TGTGCCGCCCTGGAGTCAGGGACTAATGAAAAACTGTTTTTT	CAALESGTNEKLFF